This TCR beta chain was captured in a study of blood T cell repertoires in COVID-19. CDR1 and CDR2 (germline): LNHNV, YYDKDF (reference sequence). The CDR3 sequence is 12 residues long. V lost 3 bases and J lost 3, with 6 bases in between. Per the study methods: From reference gene primer amplification, estimates of nucleated cell counts were derived. Using immunoSEQ multiplex PCR, the repertoire was profiled, and TCRdb retains in-frame clones only, with some absent. V and J calls and clone size follow that table, whereas D and trimming were derived from the DNA. The data contain some 24,000 clones, roughly 87% of them singletons.

The V gene is TRBV15, the J gene TRBJ2-7, with no clear D. The sequencing sample was made of peripheral blood. This TCR was recovered from a man between 65 and 85 years old with acute or convalescent COVID-19. The CDR3, as DNA: TGTGCCACCAGCAGTATTTACTACGAGCAGTACTTC. This encodes CATSSIYYEQYF.